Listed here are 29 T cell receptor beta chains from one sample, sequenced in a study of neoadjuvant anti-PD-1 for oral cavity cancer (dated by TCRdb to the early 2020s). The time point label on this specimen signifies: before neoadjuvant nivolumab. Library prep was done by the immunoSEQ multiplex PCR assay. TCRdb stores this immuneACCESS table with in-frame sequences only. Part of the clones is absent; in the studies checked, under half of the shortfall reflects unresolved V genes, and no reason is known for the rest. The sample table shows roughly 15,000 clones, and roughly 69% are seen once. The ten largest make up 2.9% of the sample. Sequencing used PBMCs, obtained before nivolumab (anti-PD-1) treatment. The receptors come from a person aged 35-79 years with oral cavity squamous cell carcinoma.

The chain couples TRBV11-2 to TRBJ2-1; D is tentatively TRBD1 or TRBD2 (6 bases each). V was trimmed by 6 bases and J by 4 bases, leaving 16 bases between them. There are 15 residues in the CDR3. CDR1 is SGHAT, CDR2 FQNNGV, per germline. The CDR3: CASRSWGARYNEQFF. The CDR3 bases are TGTGCCAGCAGGTCCTGGGGGGCGCGGTACAATGAGCAGTTCTTC.

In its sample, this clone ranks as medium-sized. CDR3 amino acids: CASREPGLAGELTGELFF. In nucleotides, the CDR3 is TGTGCCAGCAGGGAACCGGGACTAGCGGGGGAGCTCACCGGGGAGCTGTTTTTT. The chain couples TRBV7-9 to TRBJ2-2, with 14 bases that match TRBD2. V lost 6 bases to trimming and J lost 4 bases; unmatched junction nucleotides: 10. From germline, CDR1 is SEHNR and CDR2 FQNEAQ (reference sequence). The CDR3 runs to 18 residues.

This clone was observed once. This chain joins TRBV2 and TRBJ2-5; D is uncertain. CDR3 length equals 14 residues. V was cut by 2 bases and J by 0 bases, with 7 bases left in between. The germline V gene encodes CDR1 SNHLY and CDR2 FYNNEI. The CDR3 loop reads CASSESRYQETQYF. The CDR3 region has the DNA TGTGCCAGCAGTGAAAGTAGGTACCAAGAGACCCAGTACTTC.

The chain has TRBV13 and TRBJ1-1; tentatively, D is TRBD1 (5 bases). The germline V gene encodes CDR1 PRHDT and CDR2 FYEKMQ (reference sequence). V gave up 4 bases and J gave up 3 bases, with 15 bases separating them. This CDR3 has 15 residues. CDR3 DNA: TGTGCCAGCAGCTCAACCCCCGGGGACTACACTGAAGCTTTCTTT. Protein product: CASSSTPGDYTEAFF.

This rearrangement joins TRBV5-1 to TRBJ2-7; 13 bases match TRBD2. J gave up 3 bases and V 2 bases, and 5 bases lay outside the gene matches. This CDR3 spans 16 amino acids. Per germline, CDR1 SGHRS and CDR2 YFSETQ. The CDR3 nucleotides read TGCGCCAGCAGCTTAACTAGCGGGAGGGCCAGCTACGAGCAGTACTTC. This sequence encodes CASSLTSGRASYEQYF.

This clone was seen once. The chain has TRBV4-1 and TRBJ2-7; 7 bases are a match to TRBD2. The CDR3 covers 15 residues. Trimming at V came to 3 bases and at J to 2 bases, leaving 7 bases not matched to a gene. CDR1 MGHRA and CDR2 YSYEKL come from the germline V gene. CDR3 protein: CASSQAGVGAYEQYF. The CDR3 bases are TGCGCCAGCAGCCAGGCGGGGGTAGGCGCCTACGAGCAGTACTTC.

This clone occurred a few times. The CDR3 loop is CASSWSGDEGWTEAFF. CDR3 nucleotides: TGCGCCAGCAGCTGGTCAGGGGATGAGGGATGGACTGAAGCTTTCTTT. V usage is TRBV5-1 and J usage is TRBJ1-1; maybe TRBD1 (6 bases). Germline V gene lookup returns CDR1 SGHRS and CDR2 YFSETQ. Trimming left V 3 bases short and J 5 bases short, with 20 bases between. The length of the CDR3 is 16 residues. The full variable domain, in which reference TRBV5-1 and TRBJ1-1 provide the parts outside the CDR3, is KAGVTQTPRYLIKTRGQQVTLSCSPISGHRSVSWYQQTPGQGLQFLFEYFSETQRNKGNFPGRFSGRQFSNSRSEMNVSTLELGDSALYLCASSWSGDEGWTEAFFGQGTRLTVV.

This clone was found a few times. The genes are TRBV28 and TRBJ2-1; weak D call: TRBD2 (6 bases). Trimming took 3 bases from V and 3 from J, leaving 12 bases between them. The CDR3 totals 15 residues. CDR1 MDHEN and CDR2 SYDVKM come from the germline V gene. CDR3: CASSFLAALYNEQFF. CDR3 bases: TGTGCCAGCAGTTTTTTAGCGGCCCTCTACAATGAGCAGTTCTTC.

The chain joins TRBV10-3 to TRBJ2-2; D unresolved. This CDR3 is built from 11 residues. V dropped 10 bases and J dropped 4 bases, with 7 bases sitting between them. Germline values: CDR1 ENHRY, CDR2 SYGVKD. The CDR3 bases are TGTGCCACCCAAACCACCGGGGAGCTGTTTTTT. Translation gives CATQTTGELFF.

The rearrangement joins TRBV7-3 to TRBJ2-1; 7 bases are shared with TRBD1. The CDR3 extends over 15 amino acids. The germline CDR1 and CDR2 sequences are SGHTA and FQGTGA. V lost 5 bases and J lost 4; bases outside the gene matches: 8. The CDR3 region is CASSARQGLYNEQFF. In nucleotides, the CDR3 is TGTGCCAGCAGCGCCCGACAGGGTCTTTACAATGAGCAGTTCTTC.

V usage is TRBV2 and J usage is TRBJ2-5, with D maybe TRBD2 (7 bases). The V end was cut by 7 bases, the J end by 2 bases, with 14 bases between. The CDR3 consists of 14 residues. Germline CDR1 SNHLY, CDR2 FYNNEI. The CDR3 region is CASTLGGRQETQYF. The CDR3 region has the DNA TGTGCCAGCACCCTGGGGGGGCGACAAGAGACCCAGTACTTC.

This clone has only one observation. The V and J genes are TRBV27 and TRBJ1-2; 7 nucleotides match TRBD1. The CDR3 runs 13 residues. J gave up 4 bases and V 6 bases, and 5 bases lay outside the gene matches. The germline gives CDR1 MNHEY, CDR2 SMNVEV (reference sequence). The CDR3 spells CASRRQGGYGYTF. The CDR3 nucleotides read TGTGCCAGCAGAAGACAGGGAGGCTATGGCTACACCTTC.

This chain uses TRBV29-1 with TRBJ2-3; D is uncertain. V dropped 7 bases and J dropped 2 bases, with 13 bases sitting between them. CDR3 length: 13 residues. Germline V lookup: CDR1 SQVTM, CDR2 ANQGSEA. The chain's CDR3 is CSAGWRYTDTQYF. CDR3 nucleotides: TGCAGCGCCGGGTGGCGATACACAGATACGCAGTATTTT.

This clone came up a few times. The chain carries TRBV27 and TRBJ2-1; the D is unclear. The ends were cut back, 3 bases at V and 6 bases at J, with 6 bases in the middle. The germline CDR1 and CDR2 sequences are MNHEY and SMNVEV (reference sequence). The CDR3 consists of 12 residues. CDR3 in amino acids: CASSLTGNEQFF. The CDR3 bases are TGTGCCAGCAGTTTGACTGGCAATGAGCAGTTCTTC.

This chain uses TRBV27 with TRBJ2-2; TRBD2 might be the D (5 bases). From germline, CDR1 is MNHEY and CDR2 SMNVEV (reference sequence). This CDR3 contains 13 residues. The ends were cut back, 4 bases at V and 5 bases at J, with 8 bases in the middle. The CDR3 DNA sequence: TGTGCCAGCAGTTACCCGGGGACCGGGGAGCTGTTTTTT. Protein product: CASSYPGTGELFF.

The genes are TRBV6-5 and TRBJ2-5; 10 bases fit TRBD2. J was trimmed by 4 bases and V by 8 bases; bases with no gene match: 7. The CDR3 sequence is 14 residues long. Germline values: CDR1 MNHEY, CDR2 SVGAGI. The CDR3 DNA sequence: TGTGCCAGCTCTCCGGGACTAGCGAGAGAGACCCAGTACTTC. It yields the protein CASSPGLARETQYF.

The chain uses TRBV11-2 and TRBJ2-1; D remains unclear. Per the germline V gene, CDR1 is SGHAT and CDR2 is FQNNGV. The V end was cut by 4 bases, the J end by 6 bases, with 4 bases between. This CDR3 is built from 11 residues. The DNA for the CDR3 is TGTGCCAGCAGCTCGACCAATGAGCAGTTCTTC. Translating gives CASSSTNEQFF.

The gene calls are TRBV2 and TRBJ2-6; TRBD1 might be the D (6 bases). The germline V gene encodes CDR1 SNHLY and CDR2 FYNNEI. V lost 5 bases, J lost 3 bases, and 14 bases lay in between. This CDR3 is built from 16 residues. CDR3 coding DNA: TGTGCCAGCAGTCTCAGGGGCGCGGATGGGGCCAACGTCCTGACTTTC. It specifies CASSLRGADGANVLTF.

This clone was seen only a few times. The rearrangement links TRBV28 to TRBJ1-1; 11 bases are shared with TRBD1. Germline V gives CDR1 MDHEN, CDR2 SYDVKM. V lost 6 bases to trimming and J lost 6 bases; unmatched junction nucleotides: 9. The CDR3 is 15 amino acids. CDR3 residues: CASRPRTGGFSEAFF. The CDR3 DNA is TGTGCCAGCAGACCCCGGACAGGGGGCTTCTCTGAAGCTTTCTTT.

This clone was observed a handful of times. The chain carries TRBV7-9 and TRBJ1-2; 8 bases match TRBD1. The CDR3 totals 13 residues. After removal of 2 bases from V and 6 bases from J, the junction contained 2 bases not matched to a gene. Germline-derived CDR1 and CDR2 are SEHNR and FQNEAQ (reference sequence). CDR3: CASSLTTGDGYTF. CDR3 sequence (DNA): TGTGCCAGCAGCTTAACGACAGGGGATGGCTACACCTTC.

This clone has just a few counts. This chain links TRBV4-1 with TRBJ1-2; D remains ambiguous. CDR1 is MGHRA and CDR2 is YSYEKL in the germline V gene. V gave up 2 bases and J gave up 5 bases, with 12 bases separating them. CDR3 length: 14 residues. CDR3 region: CASSQIRGGYGYTF. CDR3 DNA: TGCGCCAGCAGCCAAATCCGGGGTGGGTATGGCTACACCTTC.

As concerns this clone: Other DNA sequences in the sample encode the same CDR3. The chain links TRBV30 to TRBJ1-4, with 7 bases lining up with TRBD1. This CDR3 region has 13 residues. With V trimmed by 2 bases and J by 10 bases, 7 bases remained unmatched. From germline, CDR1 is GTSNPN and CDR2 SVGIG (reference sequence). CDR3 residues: CAWSRQGEGKLFF. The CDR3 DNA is TGTGCCTGGAGTCGACAGGGAGAGGGAAAACTGTTTTTT. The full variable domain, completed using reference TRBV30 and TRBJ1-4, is SQTIHQWPATLVQPVGSPLSLECTVEGTSNPNLYWYRQAAGRGLQLLFYSVGIGQISSEVPQNLSASRPQDRQFILSSKKLLLSDSGFYLCAWSRQGEGKLFFGSGTQLSVL.

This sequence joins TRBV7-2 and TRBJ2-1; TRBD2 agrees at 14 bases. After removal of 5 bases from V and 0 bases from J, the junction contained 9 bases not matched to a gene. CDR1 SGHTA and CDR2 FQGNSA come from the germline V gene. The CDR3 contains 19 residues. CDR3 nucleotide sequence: TGTGCCAGCAGCCGAGTATCCGGGACTAGCGGGAGCTCCTACAATGAGCAGTTCTTC. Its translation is CASSRVSGTSGSSYNEQFF.

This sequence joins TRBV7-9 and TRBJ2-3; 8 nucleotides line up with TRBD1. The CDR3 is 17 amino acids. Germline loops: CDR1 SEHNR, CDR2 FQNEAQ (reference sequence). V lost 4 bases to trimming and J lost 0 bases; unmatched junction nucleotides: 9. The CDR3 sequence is CASSSTPGTGSTDTQYF. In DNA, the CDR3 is TGTGCCAGCAGCTCCACCCCCGGGACAGGTAGCACAGATACGCAGTATTTT.

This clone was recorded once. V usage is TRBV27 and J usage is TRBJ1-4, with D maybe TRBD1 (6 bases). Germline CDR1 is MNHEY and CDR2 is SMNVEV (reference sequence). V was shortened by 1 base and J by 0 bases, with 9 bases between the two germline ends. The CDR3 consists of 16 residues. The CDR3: CASSLWGASTNEKLFF. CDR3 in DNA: TGTGCCAGCAGTTTATGGGGGGCCTCAACTAATGAAAAACTGTTTTTT.

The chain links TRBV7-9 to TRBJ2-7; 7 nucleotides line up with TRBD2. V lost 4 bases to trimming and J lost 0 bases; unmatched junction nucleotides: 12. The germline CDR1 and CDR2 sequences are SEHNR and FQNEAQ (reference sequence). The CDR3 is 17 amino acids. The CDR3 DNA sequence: TGTGCCAGCAGCTCACTTAAGCCTAGCGGAGCCTCCTACGAGCAGTACTTC. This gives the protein CASSSLKPSGASYEQYF.

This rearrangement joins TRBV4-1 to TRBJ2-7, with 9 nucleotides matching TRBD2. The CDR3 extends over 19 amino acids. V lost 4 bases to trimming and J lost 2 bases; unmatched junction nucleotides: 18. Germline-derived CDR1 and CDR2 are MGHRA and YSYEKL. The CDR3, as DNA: TGCGCCAGCAGCCTCAATAGGGCTAGCGGGGCACATAGGCCCTACGAGCAGTACTTC. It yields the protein CASSLNRASGAHRPYEQYF.

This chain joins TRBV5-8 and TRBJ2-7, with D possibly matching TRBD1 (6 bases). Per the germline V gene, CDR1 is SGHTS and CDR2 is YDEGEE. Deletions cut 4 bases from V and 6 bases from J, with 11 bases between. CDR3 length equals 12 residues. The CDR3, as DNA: TGTGCCAGCAGCAGAACAGGGCTCGAGCAGTACTTC. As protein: CASSRTGLEQYF. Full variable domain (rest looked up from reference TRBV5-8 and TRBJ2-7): EAGVTQSPTHLIKTRGQQATLRCSPISGHTSVYWYQQALGLGLQFLLWYDEGEERNRGNFPPRFSGRQFPNYSSELNVNALELEDSALYLCASSRTGLEQYFGPGTRLTVT.

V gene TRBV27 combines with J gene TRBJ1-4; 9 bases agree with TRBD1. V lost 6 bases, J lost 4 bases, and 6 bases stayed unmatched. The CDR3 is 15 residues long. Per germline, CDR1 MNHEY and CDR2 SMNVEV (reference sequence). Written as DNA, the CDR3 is TGTGCCAGCAGAAGCGGACAGGGGTATAATGAAAAACTGTTTTTT. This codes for CASRSGQGYNEKLFF.